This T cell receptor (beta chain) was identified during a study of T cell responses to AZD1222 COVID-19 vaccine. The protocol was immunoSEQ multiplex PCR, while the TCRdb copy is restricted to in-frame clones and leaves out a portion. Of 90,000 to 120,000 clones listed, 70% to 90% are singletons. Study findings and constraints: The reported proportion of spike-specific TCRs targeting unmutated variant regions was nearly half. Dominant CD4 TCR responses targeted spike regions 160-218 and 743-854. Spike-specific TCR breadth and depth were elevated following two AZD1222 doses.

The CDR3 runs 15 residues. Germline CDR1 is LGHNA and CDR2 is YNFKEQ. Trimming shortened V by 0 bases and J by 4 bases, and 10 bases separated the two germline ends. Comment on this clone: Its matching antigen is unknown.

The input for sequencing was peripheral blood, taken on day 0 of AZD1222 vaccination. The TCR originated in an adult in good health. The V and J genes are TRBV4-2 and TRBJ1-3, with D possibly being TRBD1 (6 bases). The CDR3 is CASSQDRTDGNTIYF. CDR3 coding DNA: TGTGCCAGCAGCCAAGATCGGACAGACGGAAACACCATATATTTT.